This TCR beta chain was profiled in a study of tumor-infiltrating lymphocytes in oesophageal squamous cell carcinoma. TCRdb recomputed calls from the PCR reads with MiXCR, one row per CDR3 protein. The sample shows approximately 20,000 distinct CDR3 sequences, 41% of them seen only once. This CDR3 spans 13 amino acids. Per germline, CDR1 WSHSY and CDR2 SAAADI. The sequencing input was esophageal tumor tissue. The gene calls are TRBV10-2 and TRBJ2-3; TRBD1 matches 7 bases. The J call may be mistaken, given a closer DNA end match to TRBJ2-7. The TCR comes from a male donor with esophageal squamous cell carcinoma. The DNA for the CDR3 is TGCGCCAGCTGGACAGGCCCCTACAATGAGCAGTACTTC. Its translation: CASWTGPYNEQYF.